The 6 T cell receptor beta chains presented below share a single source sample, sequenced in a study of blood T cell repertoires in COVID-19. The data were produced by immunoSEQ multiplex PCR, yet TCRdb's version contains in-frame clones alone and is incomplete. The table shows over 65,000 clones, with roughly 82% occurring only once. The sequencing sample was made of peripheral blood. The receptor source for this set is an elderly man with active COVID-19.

CDR3 DNA sequence: TGTGCCAGCAGTTACGGGGGTAGCGGAAGCCAAGAGACCCAGTACTTC. This gives the protein CASSYGGSGSQETQYF. The chain combines TRBV11-2 with TRBJ2-5; D might be TRBD2 (6 bases). V shed 6 bases and J shed 1 base, with 18 bases lying between them. This CDR3 has 16 amino acids. Germline assignment: CDR1 SGHAT and CDR2 FQNNGV.

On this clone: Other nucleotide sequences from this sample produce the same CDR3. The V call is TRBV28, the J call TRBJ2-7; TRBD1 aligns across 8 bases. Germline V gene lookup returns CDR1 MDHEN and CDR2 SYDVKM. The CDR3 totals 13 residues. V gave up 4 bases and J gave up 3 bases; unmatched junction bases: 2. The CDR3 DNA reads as TGTGCCAGCAGTTCCGGACAGGGCTACGAGCAGTACTTC. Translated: CASSSGQGYEQYF.

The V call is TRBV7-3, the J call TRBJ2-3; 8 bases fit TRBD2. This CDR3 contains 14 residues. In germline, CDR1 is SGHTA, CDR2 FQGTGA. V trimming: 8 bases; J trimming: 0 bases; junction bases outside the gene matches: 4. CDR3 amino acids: CASRGGLSTDTQYF. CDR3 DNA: TGTGCCAGCCGCGGGGGGCTTAGCACAGATACGCAGTATTTT.

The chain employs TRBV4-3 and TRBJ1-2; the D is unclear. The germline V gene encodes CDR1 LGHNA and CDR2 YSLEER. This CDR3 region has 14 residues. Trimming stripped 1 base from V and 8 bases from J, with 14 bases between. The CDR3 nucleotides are TGCGCCAGCAGCCAAGGGACCGGACTGAAAGGCTACACCTTC. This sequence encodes CASSQGTGLKGYTF.

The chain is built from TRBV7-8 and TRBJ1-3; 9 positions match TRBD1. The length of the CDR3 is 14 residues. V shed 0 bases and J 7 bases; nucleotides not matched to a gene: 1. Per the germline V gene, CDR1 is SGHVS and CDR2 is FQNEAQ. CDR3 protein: CASSLAGQGNTIYF. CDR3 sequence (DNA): TGTGCCAGCAGCTTAGCCGGACAGGGGAACACCATATATTTT.

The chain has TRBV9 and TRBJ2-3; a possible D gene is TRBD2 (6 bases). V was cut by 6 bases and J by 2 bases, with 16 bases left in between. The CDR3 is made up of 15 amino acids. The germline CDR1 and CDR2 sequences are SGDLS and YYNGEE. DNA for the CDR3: TGTGCCAGCACCAAGACCCGGGAGATCACAGATACGCAGTATTTT. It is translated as CASTKTREITDTQYF.